Presented here are 2 T cell receptor beta chains from one specimen sequenced in a study of cytomegalovirus exposure and HLA in healthy donors. Vbeta (60) and Jbeta (13) primers were used in the PCR. Profiling relied on immunoSEQ multiplex PCR, and the TCRdb table lists in-frame clones only, not all of them. The table shows approximately 190,000 clones, with over 70% occurring only once. Material: PBMCs. The receptor set was obtained from a man aged 40-50 years in good health and CMV-seropositive.

The CDR3 spells CATSPLIEQFF. Written as DNA, the CDR3 is TGTGCCACCTCCCCACTAATTGAGCAGTTCTTC. The V gene is TRBV10-3, the J gene TRBJ2-1; D is undetermined. Trimming cost V 10 bases and J 9 bases, with 13 bases left between them. Germline CDR1 ENHRY, CDR2 SYGVKD. The CDR3 has 11 residues.

The chain uses TRBV20-1 and TRBJ2-4; D perhaps matches TRBD1 (5 bases). Germline V gene sequence: CDR1 DFQATT, CDR2 SNEGSKA (reference sequence). V dropped 5 bases and J dropped 9 bases, with 11 bases sitting between them. The CDR3 has 11 amino acids. The CDR3 DNA reads as TGCAGTGCTCCGGAAACAGGCATTCAGTACTTC. Translated, it gives CSAPETGIQYF.